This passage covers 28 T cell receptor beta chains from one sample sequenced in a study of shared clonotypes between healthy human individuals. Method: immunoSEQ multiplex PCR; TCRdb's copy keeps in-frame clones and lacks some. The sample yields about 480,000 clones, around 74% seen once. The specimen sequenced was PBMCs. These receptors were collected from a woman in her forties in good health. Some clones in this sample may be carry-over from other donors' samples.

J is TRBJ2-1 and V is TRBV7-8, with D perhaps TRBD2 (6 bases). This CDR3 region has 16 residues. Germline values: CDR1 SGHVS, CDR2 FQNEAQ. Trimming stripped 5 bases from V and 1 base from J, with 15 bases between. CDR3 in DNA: TGTGCCAGCAGCACCTCGGGAGCCCTTTCCTACAATGAGCAGTTCTTC. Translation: CASSTSGALSYNEQFF.

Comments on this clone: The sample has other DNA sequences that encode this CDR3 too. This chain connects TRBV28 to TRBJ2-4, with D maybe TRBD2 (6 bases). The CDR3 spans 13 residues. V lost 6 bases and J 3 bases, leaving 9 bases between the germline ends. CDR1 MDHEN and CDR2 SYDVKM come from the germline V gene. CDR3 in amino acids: CASSGTGKNIQYF. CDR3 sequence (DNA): TGTGCCAGCAGCGGGACTGGCAAAAACATTCAGTACTTC.

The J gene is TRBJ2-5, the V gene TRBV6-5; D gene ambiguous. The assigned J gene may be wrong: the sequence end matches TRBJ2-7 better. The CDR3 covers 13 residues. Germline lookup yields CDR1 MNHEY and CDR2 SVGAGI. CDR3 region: CASSYPPTGEQYF. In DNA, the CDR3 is TGTGCCAGCAGTTACCCCCCTACGGGCGAGCAGTACTTC.

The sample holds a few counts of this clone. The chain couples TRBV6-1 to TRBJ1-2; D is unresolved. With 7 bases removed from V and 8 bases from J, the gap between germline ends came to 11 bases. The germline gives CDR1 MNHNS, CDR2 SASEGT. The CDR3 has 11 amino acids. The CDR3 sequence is CASTDFGGYTF. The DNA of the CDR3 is TGTGCCAGCACAGATTTCGGGGGCTACACCTTC.

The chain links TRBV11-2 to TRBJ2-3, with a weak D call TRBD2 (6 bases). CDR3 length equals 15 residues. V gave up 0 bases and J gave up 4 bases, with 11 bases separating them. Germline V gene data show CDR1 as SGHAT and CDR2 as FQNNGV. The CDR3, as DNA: TGTGCCAGCAGCTTAGATCGGGGGTGGGCAGATACGCAGTATTTT. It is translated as CASSLDRGWADTQYF.

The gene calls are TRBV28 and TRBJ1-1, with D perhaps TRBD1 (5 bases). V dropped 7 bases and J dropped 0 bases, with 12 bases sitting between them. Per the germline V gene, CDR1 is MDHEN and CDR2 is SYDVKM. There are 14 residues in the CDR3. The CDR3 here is CASTRQTLNTEAFF. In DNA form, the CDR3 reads TGTGCCAGCACTCGACAGACTTTGAACACTGAAGCTTTCTTT.

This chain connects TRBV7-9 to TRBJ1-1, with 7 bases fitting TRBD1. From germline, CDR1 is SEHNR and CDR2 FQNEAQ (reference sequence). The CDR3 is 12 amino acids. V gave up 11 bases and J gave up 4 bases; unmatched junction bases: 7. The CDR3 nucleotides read TGTGCCGGTACTCAGGGGGGCACTGAAGCTTTCTTT. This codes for CAGTQGGTEAFF.

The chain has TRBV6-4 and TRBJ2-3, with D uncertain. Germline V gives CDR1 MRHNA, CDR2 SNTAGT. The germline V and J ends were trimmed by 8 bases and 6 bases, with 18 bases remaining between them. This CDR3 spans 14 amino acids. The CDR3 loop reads CASPQAVPQDTQYF. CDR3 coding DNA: TGTGCCAGCCCCCAGGCAGTGCCCCAGGATACGCAGTATTTT.

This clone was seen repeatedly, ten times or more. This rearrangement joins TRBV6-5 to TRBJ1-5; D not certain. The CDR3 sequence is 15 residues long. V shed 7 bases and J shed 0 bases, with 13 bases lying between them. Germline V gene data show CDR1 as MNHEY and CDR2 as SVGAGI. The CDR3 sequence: CASTLTAYSNQPQHF. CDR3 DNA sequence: TGTGCCAGCACCCTGACTGCCTATAGCAATCAGCCCCAGCATTTT.

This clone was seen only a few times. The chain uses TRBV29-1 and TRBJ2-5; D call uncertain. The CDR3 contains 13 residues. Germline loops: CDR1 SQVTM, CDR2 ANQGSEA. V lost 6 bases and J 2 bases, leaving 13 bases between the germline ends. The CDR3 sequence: CSVERLAQETQYF. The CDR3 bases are TGCAGCGTGGAGAGACTCGCTCAAGAGACCCAGTACTTC. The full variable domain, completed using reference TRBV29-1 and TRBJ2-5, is SAVISQKPSRDICQRGTSLTIQCQVDSQVTMMFWYRQQPGQSLTLIATANQGSEATYESGFVIDKFPISRPNLTFSTLTVSNMSPEDSSIYLCSVERLAQETQYFGPGTRLLVL.

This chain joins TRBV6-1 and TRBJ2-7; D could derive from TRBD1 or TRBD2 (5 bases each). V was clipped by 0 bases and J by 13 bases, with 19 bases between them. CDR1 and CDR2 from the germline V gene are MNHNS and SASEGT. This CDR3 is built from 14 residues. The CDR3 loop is CASSEAGTGRPCYF. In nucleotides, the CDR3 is TGTGCCAGCAGTGAAGCGGGGACGGGACGTCCCTGTTACTTC.

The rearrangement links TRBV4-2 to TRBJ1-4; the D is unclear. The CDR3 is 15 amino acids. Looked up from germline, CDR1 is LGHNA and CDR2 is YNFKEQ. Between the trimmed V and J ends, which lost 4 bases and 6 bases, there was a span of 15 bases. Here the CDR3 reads CASSPTSGPDEKLFF. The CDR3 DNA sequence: TGTGCCAGCAGCCCCACGTCCGGGCCGGATGAAAAACTGTTTTTT.

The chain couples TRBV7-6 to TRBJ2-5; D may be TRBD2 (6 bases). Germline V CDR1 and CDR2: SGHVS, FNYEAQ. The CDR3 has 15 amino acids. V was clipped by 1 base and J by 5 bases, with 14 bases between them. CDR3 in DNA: TGTGCCAGCAGCTTAGGAAGGAGGGCCCGGGAGACCCAGTACTTC. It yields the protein CASSLGRRARETQYF.

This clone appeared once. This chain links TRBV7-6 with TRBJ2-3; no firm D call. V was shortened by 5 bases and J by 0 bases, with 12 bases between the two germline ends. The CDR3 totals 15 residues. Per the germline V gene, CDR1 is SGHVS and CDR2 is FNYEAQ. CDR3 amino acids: CASSMDPVSTDTQYF. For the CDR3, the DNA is TGTGCCAGCAGCATGGACCCCGTCAGCACAGATACGCAGTATTTT.

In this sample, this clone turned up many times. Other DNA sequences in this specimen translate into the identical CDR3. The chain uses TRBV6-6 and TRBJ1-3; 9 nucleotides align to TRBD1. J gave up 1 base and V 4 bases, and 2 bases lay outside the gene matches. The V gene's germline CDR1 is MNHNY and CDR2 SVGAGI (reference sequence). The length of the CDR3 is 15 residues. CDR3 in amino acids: CASSWDRASGNTIYF. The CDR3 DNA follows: TGTGCCAGCAGTTGGGACAGGGCTTCTGGAAACACCATATATTTT.

This CDR3 is CASSPTRLGVSYEQYF. CDR3 nucleotide sequence: TGTGCCAGCAGCCCAACCCGCCTTGGGGTGTCCTACGAGCAGTACTTC. The chain uses TRBV7-9 and TRBJ2-7; no clear D. The ends were cut back, 5 bases at V and 1 base at J, with 18 bases in the middle. The CDR3 is 16 amino acids. Germline V gives CDR1 SEHNR, CDR2 FQNEAQ (reference sequence).

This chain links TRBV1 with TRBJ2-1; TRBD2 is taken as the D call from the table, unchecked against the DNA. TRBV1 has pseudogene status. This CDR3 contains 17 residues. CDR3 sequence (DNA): TGCACCAGCAGCCAAGAGGAGTGCTCCCCTGACCTCAATGAGCAGTTCTTC. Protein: CTSSQEECSPDLNEQFF.

CDR3 protein: CASSTGLVEQYF. The CDR3 nucleotides are TGTGCCAGCAGCACCGGACTAGTCGAGCAGTACTTC. The rearrangement links TRBV28 to TRBJ2-7; 7 bases match TRBD2. This CDR3 is built from 12 residues. Trimming removed 6 bases from V and 6 bases from J; junction bases left unmatched: 5. Germline lookup yields CDR1 MDHEN and CDR2 SYDVKM.

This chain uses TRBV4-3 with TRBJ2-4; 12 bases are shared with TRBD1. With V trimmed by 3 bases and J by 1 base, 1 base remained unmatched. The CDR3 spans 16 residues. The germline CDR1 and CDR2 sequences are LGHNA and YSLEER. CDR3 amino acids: CASSQGTGGAKNIQYF. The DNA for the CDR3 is TGCGCCAGCAGCCAGGGGACAGGGGGCGCCAAAAACATTCAGTACTTC.

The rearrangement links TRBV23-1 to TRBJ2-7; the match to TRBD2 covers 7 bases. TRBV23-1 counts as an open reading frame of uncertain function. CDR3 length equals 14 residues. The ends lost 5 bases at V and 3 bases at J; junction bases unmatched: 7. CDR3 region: CASSGGVQDYEQYF. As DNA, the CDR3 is TGCGCCAGCAGTGGGGGGGTTCAAGACTACGAGCAGTACTTC.

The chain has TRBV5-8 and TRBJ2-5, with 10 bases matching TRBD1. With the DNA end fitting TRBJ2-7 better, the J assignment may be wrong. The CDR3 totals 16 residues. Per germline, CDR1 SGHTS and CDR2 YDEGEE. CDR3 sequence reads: CASSLAGTGEFYEQYF. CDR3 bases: TGTGCCAGCAGCTTGGCCGGGACAGGGGAGTTTTACGAGCAGTACTTC.

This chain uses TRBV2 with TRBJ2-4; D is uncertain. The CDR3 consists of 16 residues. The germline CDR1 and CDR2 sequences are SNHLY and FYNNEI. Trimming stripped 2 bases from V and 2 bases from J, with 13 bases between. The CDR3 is CASSELVRLSKNIQYF. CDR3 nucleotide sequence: TGTGCCAGCAGTGAATTAGTCAGGCTGTCCAAAAACATTCAGTACTTC.

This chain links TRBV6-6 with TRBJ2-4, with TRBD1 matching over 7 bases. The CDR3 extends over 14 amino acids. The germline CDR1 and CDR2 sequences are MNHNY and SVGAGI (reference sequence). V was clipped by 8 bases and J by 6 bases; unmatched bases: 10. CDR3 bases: TGTGCCAGCGGGGGCACAGGGGTCGGAAACATTCAGTACTTC. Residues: CASGGTGVGNIQYF.

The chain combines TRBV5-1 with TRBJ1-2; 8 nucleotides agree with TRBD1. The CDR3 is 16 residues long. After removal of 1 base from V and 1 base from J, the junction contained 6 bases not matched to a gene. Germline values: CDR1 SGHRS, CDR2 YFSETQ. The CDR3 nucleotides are TGCGCCAGCAGCTTGTCCGGGACAGGTCTTAACTATGGCTACACCTTC. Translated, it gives CASSLSGTGLNYGYTF. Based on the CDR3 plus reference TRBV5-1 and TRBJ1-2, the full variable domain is KAGVTQTPRYLIKTRGQQVTLSCSPISGHRSVSWYQQTPGQGLQFLFEYFSETQRNKGNFPGRFSGRQFSNSRSEMNVSTLELGDSALYLCASSLSGTGLNYGYTFGSGTRLTVV.

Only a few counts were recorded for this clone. DNA of the CDR3: TGCGCCAGCAGCTTGGCCAGTACCAACGAGCAGTACTTC. Protein product: CASSLASTNEQYF. V gene TRBV5-1 combines with J gene TRBJ2-7; D ambiguous. Germline V gives CDR1 SGHRS, CDR2 YFSETQ. Trimming took off 0 bases at V and 5 bases at J, with 9 bases between the two ends. This CDR3 region has 13 residues.

The CDR3 loop reads CASSLEGTVYNEQFF. CDR3 in DNA: TGTGCCAGCAGTTTAGAGGGGACGGTATACAATGAGCAGTTCTTC. This chain joins TRBV28 and TRBJ2-1; D is possibly TRBD1 or TRBD2 (5 bases each). Germline V gene sequence: CDR1 MDHEN, CDR2 SYDVKM. The CDR3 is 15 residues long. V was cut by 2 bases and J by 4 bases, with 12 bases left in between.

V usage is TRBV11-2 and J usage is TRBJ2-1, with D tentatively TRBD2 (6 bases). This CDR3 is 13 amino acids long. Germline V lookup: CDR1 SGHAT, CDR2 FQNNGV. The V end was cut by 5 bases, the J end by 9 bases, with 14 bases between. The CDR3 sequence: CASSRARGGEQFF. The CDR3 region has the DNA TGTGCCAGCAGCCGCGCGCGGGGTGGTGAGCAGTTCTTC.

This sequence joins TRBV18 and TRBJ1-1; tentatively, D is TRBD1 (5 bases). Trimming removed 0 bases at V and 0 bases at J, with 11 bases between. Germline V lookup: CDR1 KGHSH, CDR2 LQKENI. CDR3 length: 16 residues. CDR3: CASSPPGGTMNTEAFF. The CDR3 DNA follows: TGTGCCAGCTCACCACCGGGGGGGACCATGAACACTGAAGCTTTCTTT.